The 17 T cell receptor beta chains below come from one sample, sequenced in a study of T cells in Graves' hyperthyroidism and ophthalmopathy. RNA transcripts yielded amplified TCR beta CDR3 regions. The HTBI primer set was used in a first-round RT-PCR of the TCR CDR3. One entry per CDR3 protein, called by TCRdb with MiXCR from the multiplex PCR reads. The sample consists of roughly 400,000 distinct CDR3 sequences, more than 13% of them appearing once. What was sequenced was blood. The receptors here all came from a man aged 45 to 65 with Graves' ophthalmopathy.

The chain joins TRBV6-6 to TRBJ2-1, with 8 nucleotides matching TRBD1. The trim removed 2 bases at V and 8 bases at J, leaving 11 bases unmatched. Germline V gene sequence: CDR1 MNHNY, CDR2 SVGAGI (reference sequence). The CDR3 loop spans 16 amino acids. The CDR3 coding sequence is TGTGCCAGCAGTTACAGTGACAGGGGTGGAAGGGATGAGCAGTTCTTC. Translation gives CASSYSDRGGRDEQFF.

This clonotype appeared many times. The rearrangement joins TRBV20-1 to TRBJ2-4; possibly TRBD2 for D (6 bases). Per the germline V gene, CDR1 is DFQATT and CDR2 is SNEGSKA (reference sequence). Trimming removed 7 bases from V and 0 bases from J, with 13 bases in between. This CDR3 contains 14 residues. The CDR3 sequence: CSGLEGAAKNIQYF. Written as DNA, the CDR3 is TGCAGTGGACTGGAGGGCGCAGCCAAAAACATTCAGTACTTC.

This clonotype was seen many times. This rearrangement joins TRBV3-1 to TRBJ2-7; possibly TRBD1 for D (6 bases). Between the trimmed V and J ends, which lost 3 bases and 1 base, there was a span of 10 bases. The CDR3 is 14 amino acids. Germline loops: CDR1 LGHDT, CDR2 YNNKEL (reference sequence). CDR3 coding DNA: TGTGCCAGCAGCCACGGGACAATTTCCTACGAGCAGTACTTC. This encodes CASSHGTISYEQYF.

For the CDR3, the DNA is TGTGCCAGCAGCCAGGGGGATTCACCCCTCCACTTT. It codes for CASSQGDSPLHF. This chain uses TRBV7-2 with TRBJ1-6, with 7 positions matching TRBD1. The length of the CDR3 is 12 residues. With V trimmed by 5 bases and J by 8 bases, 0 bases remained unmatched. Germline CDR1 and CDR2: SGHTA and FQGNSA. Supplemented by reference TRBV7-2 and TRBJ1-6, the full variable domain reads GAGVSQSPSNKVTEKGKDVELRCDPISGHTALYWYRQSLGQGLEFLIYFQGNSAPDKSGLPSDRFSAERTGGSVSTLTIQRTQQEDSAVYLCASSQGDSPLHFGNGTRLTVT.

V gene TRBV6-1 combines with J gene TRBJ1-4; D is undetermined. With 6 bases removed from V and 4 bases from J, the gap between germline ends came to 6 bases. Looked up from germline, CDR1 is MNHNS and CDR2 is SASEGT. The CDR3 has 12 residues. The CDR3 DNA sequence: TGTGCCAGCAGGCGGGTTAATGAAAAACTGTTTTTT. Translated: CASRRVNEKLFF.

The rearrangement links TRBV6-1 to TRBJ1-5; weak D call: TRBD1 (6 bases). Germline CDR1 is MNHNS and CDR2 is SASEGT. Trimming took off 2 bases at V and 6 bases at J, with 14 bases between the two ends. The CDR3 loop spans 15 amino acids. The CDR3 here is CASSETGLRSQPQHF. In DNA, the CDR3 is TGTGCCAGCAGTGAAACAGGGTTAAGAAGTCAGCCCCAGCATTTT.

The table lists this clonotype with many counts. This chain's CDR3 is CASSEQGQGRTDTQYF. CDR3 sequence (DNA): TGTGCCAGCAGTGAACAGGGACAGGGCAGGACAGATACGCAGTATTTT. The chain couples TRBV2 to TRBJ2-3; 9 bases map to TRBD1. Germline-derived CDR1 and CDR2 are SNHLY and FYNNEI. The trim removed 2 bases at V and 3 bases at J, leaving 6 bases unmatched. The CDR3 has 16 amino acids.

This clonotype was seen ten or more times. The gene calls are TRBV18 and TRBJ2-1; 8 bases fit TRBD2. V lost 4 bases to trimming and J lost 12 bases; unmatched junction nucleotides: 8. Per germline, CDR1 KGHSH and CDR2 LQKENI. The CDR3 is made up of 13 amino acids. The CDR3 DNA reads TGTGCCAGCTCACGTCCAGCGGGAGTGCGGCAGTTCTTC. Its translation is CASSRPAGVRQFF.

This clonotype turned up a few times. The chain recombines TRBV20-1 with TRBJ2-3; perhaps TRBD1 as D (6 bases). CDR1 DFQATT and CDR2 SNEGSKA come from the germline V gene (reference sequence). This CDR3 comprises 15 residues. V shed 3 bases and J shed 4 bases, with 17 bases lying between them. CDR3 in amino acids: CSASRGQRSPDTQYF. The CDR3 bases are TGCAGTGCTAGCAGGGGCCAGAGGAGCCCAGATACGCAGTATTTT.

This clonotype turned up a few times. The CDR3 here is CASSLGGQRLDQPQHF. The CDR3 coding sequence is TGTGCCAGCAGCTTGGGAGGACAGCGACTCGATCAGCCCCAGCATTTT. J is TRBJ1-5 and V is TRBV5-4, with D possibly being TRBD1 (6 bases). This CDR3 is built from 16 residues. Germline V gene sequence: CDR1 SGHNT, CDR2 YYREEE (reference sequence). Trimming pared 0 bases from V and 5 bases from J, leaving 15 bases between. Complete variable domain (other parts from reference TRBV5-4 and TRBJ1-5): ETGVTQSPTHLIKTRGQQVTLRCSSQSGHNTVSWYQQALGQGPQFIFQYYREEENGRGNFPPRFSGLQFPNYSSELNVNALELDDSALYLCASSLGGQRLDQPQHFGDGTRLSIL.

Turning to this clonotype: The junction departs from germline at one end; a sequencing error may be responsible. The V call is TRBV10-3, the J call TRBJ1-2; 8 bases are shared with TRBD1. Germline V gene data show CDR1 as ENHRY and CDR2 as SYGVKD. This CDR3 has 14 amino acids. CDR3 protein: CTISEGQGNYGYTF. Here the CDR3 DNA reads TGTACCATCAGTGAAGGACAGGGCAATTATGGCTACACCTTC.

The table lists this clonotype with many counts. The chain joins TRBV12-3 or TRBV12-4 to TRBJ2-5; D remains ambiguous. The V and J ends lost 4 bases and 3 bases respectively, with 12 bases between them. CDR3 length equals 14 residues. The DNA of the CDR3 is TGTGCCAGCAGTTGGAAGACCAGAGAAGAGACCCAGTACTTC. It yields the protein CASSWKTREETQYF.

This chain uses TRBV12-3 or TRBV12-4 with TRBJ1-2; no firm D call. The CDR3 totals 14 residues. Trimming took 6 bases from V and 5 from J, leaving 16 bases between them. CDR3 DNA: TGTGCCAGCAGACCCTCCCGTTCCCTATATGGCTACACCTTC. Its translation: CASRPSRSLYGYTF.

This sequence joins TRBV20-1 and TRBJ1-4, with D unclear. The length of the CDR3 is 14 residues. Germline assignment: CDR1 DFQATT and CDR2 SNEGSKA (reference sequence). V lost 3 bases, J lost 0 bases, and 8 bases lay in between. CDR3 coding DNA: TGCAGTGCTAGTCTGACGACAACTAATGAAAAACTGTTTTTT. Its translation is CSASLTTTNEKLFF.

This clonotype was counted ten times or more. CDR3 sequence (DNA): TGCGCCAGCAGCCAAGTACCGGGAGGTAGCACAGATACGCAGTATTTT. This translates into CASSQVPGGSTDTQYF. The rearrangement uses TRBV5-1 and TRBJ2-3, with 7 bases that match TRBD2. In germline, CDR1 is SGHRS, CDR2 YFSETQ. V gave up 4 bases and J gave up 0 bases; unmatched junction bases: 8. This CDR3 is built from 16 residues.

This clonotype was recorded at least ten times. The chain is built from TRBV20-1 and TRBJ2-3; 9 bases match TRBD2. Germline V gene data show CDR1 as DFQATT and CDR2 as SNEGSKA (reference sequence). There are 17 residues in the CDR3. J gave up 0 bases and V 0 bases, and 7 bases lay outside the gene matches. CDR3 coding DNA: TGCAGTGCTAGAGATCCCCTAGCGGGGACTAGCACAGATACGCAGTATTTT. Translation gives CSARDPLAGTSTDTQYF.

The chain joins TRBV5-1 to TRBJ2-1, with a tentative D call TRBD2 (5 bases). The CDR3 has 14 residues. Trimming took 2 bases from V and 12 from J, leaving 18 bases between them. From germline, CDR1 is SGHRS and CDR2 YFSETQ. CDR3 nucleotides: TGCGCCAGCAGCTTTACAAGGGAGTCCTGGGGGCAGTTCTTC. It yields the protein CASSFTRESWGQFF.